The T cell receptor beta chain under discussion was sequenced for a study of identifying expanded T cells in peripheral blood. Collection occurred without any documented infections or immune events in donors. The CDR3 runs 14 residues. Clones were read by immunoSEQ multiplex PCR, and TCRdb kept only the in-frame ones, dropping some. The repertoire includes 90,000 or so clones, around 86% of them detected once, and 5.5% to 6.5% sits in the top ten. J is TRBJ1-1 and V is TRBV21-1; the table's TRBD1 call for D was not verified on the DNA. TRBV21-1 represents a pseudogene. The TCR sequence derives from a person between 18 and 75 years old in good health. The sequencing input was blood. CDR3 region: CASIQTGIRTEAFF. The CDR3 coding sequence is TGTGCCAGCATACAGACAGGGATTAGGACTGAAGCTTTCTTT.